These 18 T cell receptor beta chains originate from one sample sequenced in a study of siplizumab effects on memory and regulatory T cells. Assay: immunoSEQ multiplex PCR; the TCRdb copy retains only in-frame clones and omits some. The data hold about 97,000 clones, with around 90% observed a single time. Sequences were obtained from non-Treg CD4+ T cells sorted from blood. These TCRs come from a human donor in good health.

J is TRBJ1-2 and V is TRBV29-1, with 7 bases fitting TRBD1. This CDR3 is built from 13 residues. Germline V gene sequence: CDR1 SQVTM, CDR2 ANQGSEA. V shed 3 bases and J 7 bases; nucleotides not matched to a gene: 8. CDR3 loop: CSVDTDRFSGYTF. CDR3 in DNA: TGCAGCGTTGATACGGACAGGTTTTCTGGCTACACCTTC. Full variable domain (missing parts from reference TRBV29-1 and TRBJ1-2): SAVISQKPSRDICQRGTSLTIQCQVDSQVTMMFWYRQQPGQSLTLIATANQGSEATYESGFVIDKFPISRPNLTFSTLTVSNMSPEDSSIYLCSVDTDRFSGYTFGSGTRLTVV.

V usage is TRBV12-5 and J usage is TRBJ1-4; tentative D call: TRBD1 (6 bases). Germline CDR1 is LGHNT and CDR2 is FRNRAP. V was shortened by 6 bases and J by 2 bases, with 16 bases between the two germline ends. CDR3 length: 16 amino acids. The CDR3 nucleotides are TGTGCTAGTGGCTCGGGACAAACCACCACTAATGAAAAACTGTTTTTT. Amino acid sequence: CASGSGQTTTNEKLFF.

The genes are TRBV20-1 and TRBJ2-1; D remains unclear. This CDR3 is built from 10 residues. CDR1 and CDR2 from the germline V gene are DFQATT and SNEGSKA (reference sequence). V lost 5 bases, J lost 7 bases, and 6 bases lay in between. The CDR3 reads CSAGGNEQFF. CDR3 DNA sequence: TGCAGTGCTGGCGGAAATGAGCAGTTCTTC.

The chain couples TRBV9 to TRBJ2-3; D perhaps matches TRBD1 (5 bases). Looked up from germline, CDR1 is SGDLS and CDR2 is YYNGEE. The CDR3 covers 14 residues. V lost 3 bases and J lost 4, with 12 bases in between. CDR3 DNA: TGTGCCAGCAGCGCCCACACAGGTGCAGATACGCAGTATTTT. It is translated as CASSAHTGADTQYF.

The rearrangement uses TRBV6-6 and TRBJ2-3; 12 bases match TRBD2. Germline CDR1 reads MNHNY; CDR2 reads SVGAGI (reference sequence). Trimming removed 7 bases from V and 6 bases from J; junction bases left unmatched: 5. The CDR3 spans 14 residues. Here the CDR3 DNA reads TGTGCCAGCATCGTGACTAGCGGGAGTGATACGCAGTATTTT. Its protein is CASIVTSGSDTQYF.

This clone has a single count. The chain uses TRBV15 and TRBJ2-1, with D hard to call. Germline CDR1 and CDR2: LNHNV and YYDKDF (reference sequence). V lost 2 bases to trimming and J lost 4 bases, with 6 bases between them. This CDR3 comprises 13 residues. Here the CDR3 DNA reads TGTGCCACCAGCAGACAAATATACAATGAGCAGTTCTTC. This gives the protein CATSRQIYNEQFF.

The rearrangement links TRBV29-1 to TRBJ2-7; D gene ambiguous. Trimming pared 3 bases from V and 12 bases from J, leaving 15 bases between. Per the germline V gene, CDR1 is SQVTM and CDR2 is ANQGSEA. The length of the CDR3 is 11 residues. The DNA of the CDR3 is TGCAGCGTTGACTATGGTGCAGTGGTGTACTTC. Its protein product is CSVDYGAVVYF.

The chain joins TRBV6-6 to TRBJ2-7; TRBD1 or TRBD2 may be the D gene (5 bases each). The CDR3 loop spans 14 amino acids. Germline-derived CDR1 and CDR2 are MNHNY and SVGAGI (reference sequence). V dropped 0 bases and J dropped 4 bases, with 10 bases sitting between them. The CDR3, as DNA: TGTGCCAGCAGTTACTCGGCTGGGGGTTACGAGCAGTACTTC. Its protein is CASSYSAGGYEQYF.

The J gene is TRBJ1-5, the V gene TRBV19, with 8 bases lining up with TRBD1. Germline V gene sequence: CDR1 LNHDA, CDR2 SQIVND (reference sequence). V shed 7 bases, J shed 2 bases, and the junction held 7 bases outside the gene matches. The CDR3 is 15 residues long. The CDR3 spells CASKTGGIGNQPQHF. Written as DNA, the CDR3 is TGTGCCAGTAAAACAGGGGGTATTGGCAATCAGCCCCAGCATTTT.

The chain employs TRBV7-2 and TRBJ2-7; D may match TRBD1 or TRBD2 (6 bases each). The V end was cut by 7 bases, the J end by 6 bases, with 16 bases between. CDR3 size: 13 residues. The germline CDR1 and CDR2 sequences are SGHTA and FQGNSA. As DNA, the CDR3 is TGTGCCAGCAAACAGGGCGGGGAAGGCGAGCAGTACTTC. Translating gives CASKQGGEGEQYF.

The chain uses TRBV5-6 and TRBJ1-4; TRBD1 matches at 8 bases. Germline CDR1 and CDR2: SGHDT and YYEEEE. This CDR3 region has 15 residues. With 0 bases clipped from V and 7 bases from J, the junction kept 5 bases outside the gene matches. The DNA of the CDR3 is TGTGCCAGCAGCTTGGATCAGGGGGCCGGTGAAAAACTGTTTTTT. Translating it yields CASSLDQGAGEKLFF.

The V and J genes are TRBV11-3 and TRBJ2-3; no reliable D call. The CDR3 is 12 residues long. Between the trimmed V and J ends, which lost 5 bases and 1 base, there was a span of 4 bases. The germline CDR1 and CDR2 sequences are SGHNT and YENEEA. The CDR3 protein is CASSLGTDTQYF. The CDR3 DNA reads TGTGCCAGCAGCCTGGGCACAGATACGCAGTATTTT.

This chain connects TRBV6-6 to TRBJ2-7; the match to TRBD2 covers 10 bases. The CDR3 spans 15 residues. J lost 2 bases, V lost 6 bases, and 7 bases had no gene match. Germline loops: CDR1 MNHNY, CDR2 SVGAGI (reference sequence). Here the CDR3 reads CASRISGRTPYEQYF. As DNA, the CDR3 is TGTGCCAGCAGAATTAGCGGGAGGACCCCCTACGAGCAGTACTTC.

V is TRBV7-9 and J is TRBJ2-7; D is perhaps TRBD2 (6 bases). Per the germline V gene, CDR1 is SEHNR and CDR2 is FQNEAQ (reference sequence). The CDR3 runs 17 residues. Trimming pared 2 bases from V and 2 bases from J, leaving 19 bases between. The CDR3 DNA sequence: TGTGCCAGCAGCTTAACAATATCCCGGGGGAAAGCCTACGAGCAGTACTTC. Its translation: CASSLTISRGKAYEQYF.

The CDR3 sequence is CASQTGGFEKLFF. DNA for the CDR3: TGTGCCAGCCAGACAGGGGGCTTTGAAAAACTGTTTTTT. The rearrangement links TRBV19 to TRBJ1-4; 10 nucleotides align to TRBD1. Trimming cost V 9 bases and J 7 bases; bases outside gene matches: 5. Germline-derived CDR1 and CDR2 are LNHDA and SQIVND (reference sequence). The CDR3 has 13 residues.

The CDR3 sequence: CASSEQGYYGYTF. Here the CDR3 DNA reads TGTGCCAGCAGCGAACAGGGTTACTATGGCTACACCTTC. The chain combines TRBV5-6 with TRBJ1-2; tentatively, D is TRBD1 (6 bases). Germline values: CDR1 SGHDT, CDR2 YYEEEE. Trimming pared 4 bases from V and 3 bases from J, leaving 10 bases between. CDR3 length: 13 amino acids. Supplemented by reference TRBV5-6 and TRBJ1-2, the full variable domain reads DAGVTQSPTHLIKTRGQQVTLRCSPKSGHDTVSWYQQALGQGPQFIFQYYEEEERQRGNFPDRFSGHQFPNYSSELNVNALLLGDSALYLCASSEQGYYGYTFGSGTRLTVV.

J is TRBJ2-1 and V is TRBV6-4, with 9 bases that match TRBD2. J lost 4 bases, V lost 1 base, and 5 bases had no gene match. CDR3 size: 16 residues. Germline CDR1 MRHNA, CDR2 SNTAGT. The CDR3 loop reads CASSDWSSGTYNEQFF. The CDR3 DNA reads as TGTGCCAGCAGTGACTGGTCTAGCGGGACGTACAATGAGCAGTTCTTC.

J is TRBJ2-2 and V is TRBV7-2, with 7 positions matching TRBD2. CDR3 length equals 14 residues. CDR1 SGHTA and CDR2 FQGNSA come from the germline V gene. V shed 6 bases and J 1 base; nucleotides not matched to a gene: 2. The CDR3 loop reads CASSSGGNTGELFF. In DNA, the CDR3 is TGTGCCAGCAGTTCGGGAGGGAACACCGGGGAGCTGTTTTTT.